The 30 T cell receptor beta chains in this list originate from one sample, sequenced in a study of T cell repertoires in cytomegalovirus infection (dated by TCRdb to about 2019). These receptors have no known antigen. Instrument on record: Illumina HiSeq 1500. TCRdb handled the public reads itself, with Q25 trimming in fastp and clone calling in MiXCR, and kept productive beta chains. Identical CDR3 protein sequences are pooled into one entry, listed with their most common genes and DNA. The sample has some 920,000 distinct CDR3 sequences on record, 25% to 40% of them singletons. Of the sample, around an eighth is held by the ten largest clones. The treatment or condition label here, explained by the study, means: in vitro stimulation with specific CMV peptide epitopes to enrich CMV-specific T cells. The starting material was cultured CD8+ T cells from PBMCs, obtained from culture after CMV antigen stimulation. The receptors here all came from a human donor in good health (CMV status not recorded). Some clones in this sample may be carry-over from other donors' samples.

This clonotype was seen more than once but under ten times. The chain couples TRBV6-6 to TRBJ2-1; TRBD2 matches at 9 bases. V shed 1 base and J 4 bases; nucleotides not matched to a gene: 2. Germline V lookup: CDR1 MNHNY, CDR2 SVGAGI (reference sequence). The length of the CDR3 is 15 residues. The CDR3 region has the DNA TGTGCCAGCAGTTACTTTAGCGGGGGTTACAATGAGCAGTTCTTC. Protein sequence: CASSYFSGGYNEQFF.

A few counts support this clonotype. The rearrangement links TRBV19 to TRBJ2-1, with D unresolved. Germline V CDR1 and CDR2: LNHDA, SQIVND (reference sequence). V was trimmed by 11 bases and J by 7 bases, leaving 15 bases between them. The CDR3 covers 12 residues. The DNA for the CDR3 is TGTGCCTCGGATCCTGGATATAATGAGCAGTTCTTC. Its translation: CASDPGYNEQFF.

This clonotype was observed a few times. The chain recombines TRBV6-6 with TRBJ2-7, with D unresolved. Germline loops: CDR1 MNHNY, CDR2 SVGAGI (reference sequence). CDR3 length equals 12 residues. The germline V and J ends were trimmed by 2 bases and 3 bases, with 5 bases remaining between them. The CDR3: CASSYGIYEQYF. The CDR3, as DNA: TGTGCCAGCAGTTACGGTATCTACGAGCAGTACTTC.

There are a few counts of this clonotype. The chain has TRBV4-2 and TRBJ2-7; TRBD2 agrees at 7 bases. V shed 0 bases and J 6 bases; nucleotides not matched to a gene: 5. Germline-derived CDR1 and CDR2 are LGHNA and YNFKEQ. The CDR3 length is 14 residues. The CDR3 DNA reads as TGTGCCAGCAGCCAAGAGGGAGGGGCCCGCGAGCAGTACGTC. Its protein is CASSQEGGAREQYV.

This clonotype was counted a few times. This chain connects TRBV10-3 to TRBJ2-2; the match to TRBD1 covers 7 bases. V shed 7 bases, J shed 1 base, and the junction held 9 bases outside the gene matches. In germline, CDR1 is ENHRY, CDR2 SYGVKD. The CDR3 contains 16 residues. The CDR3 DNA follows: TGTGCCATCACCCCCCACAGGGGTCGGAACACCGGGGAGCTGTTTTTT. This gives the protein CAITPHRGRNTGELFF.

This clonotype was counted a few times. This chain links TRBV6-1 with TRBJ2-7, with D possibly being TRBD1 (6 bases). V lost 2 bases and J lost 7, with 18 bases in between. The germline gives CDR1 MNHNS, CDR2 SASEGT. The CDR3 has 15 amino acids. The CDR3 DNA reads TGTGCCAGCAGTGAACCGGACAGCCTCGAGTGGGAGCAGTACTTC. The encoded protein is CASSEPDSLEWEQYF.

There are many counts of this clonotype. The chain couples TRBV7-2 to TRBJ2-5; perhaps TRBD2 as D (6 bases). The CDR3 consists of 16 residues. Per the germline V gene, CDR1 is SGHTA and CDR2 is FQGNSA. V gave up 0 bases and J gave up 6 bases, with 17 bases separating them. DNA for the CDR3: TGTGCCAGCAGCTTAGCTCACGGAGGCGGGGCGCAGACCCAGTACTTC. Its protein is CASSLAHGGGAQTQYF.

In its sample, this clonotype was seen a few times. This sequence joins TRBV7-2 and TRBJ2-3, with TRBD1 matching 10 bases. The CDR3 is made up of 15 amino acids. Germline V gene lookup returns CDR1 SGHTA and CDR2 FQGNSA. With V trimmed by 5 bases and J by 4 bases, 6 bases remained unmatched. This CDR3 is CASSVRTGGADTQYF. The CDR3 DNA sequence: TGTGCCAGCAGCGTTCGGACAGGGGGGGCAGATACGCAGTATTTT.

This chain joins TRBV6-8 and TRBJ2-6, with D possibly TRBD1 on 6 matching bases. This CDR3 is built from 17 residues. The ends were cut back, 7 bases at V and 0 bases at J, with 16 bases in the middle. Germline V gives CDR1 MNHGY, CDR2 SAAAGT. The CDR3 bases are TGTGCCAGCAAGATGGGGGCAATAAGCTCTGGGGCCAACGTCCTGACTTTC. It is translated as CASKMGAISSGANVLTF.

The rearrangement uses TRBV28 and TRBJ2-5; D is possibly TRBD2 (5 bases). The germline V and J ends were trimmed by 5 bases and 5 bases, with 21 bases remaining between them. Germline V gene data show CDR1 as MDHEN and CDR2 as SYDVKM. The CDR3 has 16 amino acids. The CDR3 region is CASSVLLPGWEETQYF. For the CDR3, the DNA is TGTGCCAGCAGTGTACTCTTACCGGGGTGGGAGGAGACCCAGTACTTC. Looking up the rest from reference TRBV28 and TRBJ2-5 gives the full variable domain: DVKVTQSSRYLVKRTGEKVFLECVQDMDHENMFWYRQDPGLGLRLIYFSYDVKMKEKGDIPEGYSVSREKKERFSLILESASTNQTSMYLCASSVLLPGWEETQYFGPGTRLLVL.

The sample holds a few counts of this clonotype. V usage is TRBV6-1 and J usage is TRBJ2-1; D gene uncertain. Deletions cut 5 bases from V and 5 bases from J, with 16 bases between. CDR1 and CDR2 (germline): MNHNS, SASEGT. The length of the CDR3 is 15 residues. CDR3 residues: CASSPRWVGDNEQFF. The CDR3 DNA reads as TGTGCCAGCAGTCCCCGGTGGGTAGGCGACAATGAGCAGTTCTTC.

This clonotype came up a few times. The genes are TRBV6-8 and TRBJ2-7; no firm D call. CDR1 and CDR2 (germline): MNHGY, SAAAGT. The length of the CDR3 is 15 residues. The V gene lost 5 bases and the J gene lost 1 base, with 15 bases spanning the gap. CDR3 protein: CASSDFDTNSYEQYV. The CDR3 nucleotides are TGTGCCAGCAGTGACTTTGACACTAATTCCTACGAGCAGTACGTC.

The chain couples TRBV9 to TRBJ2-3; D might be TRBD2 (6 bases). This CDR3 contains 16 residues. Between the trimmed V and J ends, which lost 0 bases and 0 bases, there was a span of 11 bases. The germline gives CDR1 SGDLS, CDR2 YYNGEE. The CDR3 here is CASSVGGVRSTDTQYF. In DNA, the CDR3 is TGTGCCAGCAGCGTAGGCGGGGTCAGGAGCACAGATACGCAGTATTTT.

This chain connects TRBV20-1 to TRBJ2-7; TRBD2 matches 10 bases. The ends lost 1 base at V and 3 bases at J; junction bases unmatched: 6. Per germline, CDR1 DFQATT and CDR2 SNEGSKA (reference sequence). The CDR3 spans 15 residues. CDR3 amino acids: CSARASGGAVYEQYF. CDR3 DNA: TGCAGTGCTAGAGCCAGCGGGGGGGCAGTCTACGAGCAGTACTTC.

The sample holds a few counts of this clonotype. The chain has TRBV9 and TRBJ1-2; 7 bases match TRBD1. Germline CDR1 and CDR2: SGDLS and YYNGEE. CDR3 length: 14 residues. The junction had 8 bases not matched to a gene; V was cut back by 3 bases and J by 6 bases. The CDR3 DNA reads as TGTGCCAGCAGCGCCCCGACAGGGACTAATGGCTACACCTTC. Translated: CASSAPTGTNGYTF. The full variable domain, with the rest looked up from reference TRBV9 and TRBJ1-2, is DSGVTQTPKHLITATGQRVTLRCSPRSGDLSVYWYQQSLDQGLQFLIQYYNGEERAKGNILERFSAQQFPDLHSELNLSSLELGDSALYFCASSAPTGTNGYTFGSGTRLTVV.

This clonotype has ten or more counts. The chain joins TRBV7-3 to TRBJ1-3, with D maybe TRBD1 (5 bases). Germline V gene lookup returns CDR1 SGHTA and CDR2 FQGTGA. This CDR3 region has 18 residues. Trimming cost V 3 bases and J 4 bases, with 22 bases left between them. The CDR3 loop is CASSFLGLIELSGNTIYF. In DNA, the CDR3 is TGTGCCAGCAGCTTCTTGGGGCTCATAGAACTCTCCGGAAACACCATATATTTT.

The CDR3 bases are TGTGCCAGCAGCGTAGGGTCGCCGAGTGAGCAGTTCTTC. Its protein is CASSVGSPSEQFF. The chain uses TRBV9 and TRBJ2-1; D ambiguous. Looked up from germline, CDR1 is SGDLS and CDR2 is YYNGEE. Trimming stripped 0 bases from V and 9 bases from J, with 10 bases between. CDR3 length equals 13 residues.

This chain connects TRBV5-1 to TRBJ1-6, with D perhaps TRBD1 (6 bases). Germline values: CDR1 SGHRS, CDR2 YFSETQ. The CDR3 has 13 amino acids. The ends were cut back, 4 bases at V and 9 bases at J, with 11 bases in the middle. The CDR3 bases are TGCGCCAGCAGCCTGGAGGGGGTTTCACCCCTCCACTTT. As protein: CASSLEGVSPLHF.

This chain uses TRBV4-1 with TRBJ2-3; D is possibly TRBD1 (5 bases). V was shortened by 1 base and J by 0 bases, with 17 bases between the two germline ends. Germline V gene lookup returns CDR1 MGHRA and CDR2 YSYEKL. The CDR3 is 18 residues long. CDR3 sequence (DNA): TGCGCCAGCAGCCAAGCGGCAGGGCGCACGTCGAGCACAGATACGCAGTATTTT. Amino acid sequence: CASSQAAGRTSSTDTQYF.

This clonotype was seen only a few times. This rearrangement joins TRBV7-9 to TRBJ2-7, with 7 bases fitting TRBD1. This CDR3 contains 12 residues. The V gene end was trimmed by 4 bases and the J gene end by 4 bases; junction bases not matched to a gene: 1. Germline assignment: CDR1 SEHNR and CDR2 FQNEAQ (reference sequence). The CDR3 spells CASSYRGYEQYF. Written as DNA, the CDR3 is TGTGCCAGCAGCTACAGGGGTTACGAGCAGTACTTC.

The chain uses TRBV4-1 and TRBJ1-6, with D perhaps TRBD1 (5 bases). Germline V CDR1 and CDR2: MGHRA, YSYEKL. Trimming took off 0 bases at V and 7 bases at J, with 10 bases between the two ends. The CDR3 has 15 amino acids. The CDR3 loop reads CASSQDRQGNSPLHF. In DNA form, the CDR3 reads TGCGCCAGCAGCCAAGACCGGCAGGGAAATTCACCCCTCCACTTT.

In regard to this clonotype: This may arise from a read error, as a much more abundant clone is one base away. Since the CDR3 does not end with the conserved phenylalanine or tryptophan, this likely comes from a read error. The genes are TRBV7-2 and TRBJ1-1, with a weak D call TRBD1 (6 bases). The CDR3 contains 14 residues. CDR1 is SGHTA, CDR2 FQGNSA, per germline. V lost 4 bases, J lost 11 bases, and 20 bases lay in between. The CDR3, as DNA: TGTGCCAGCAGCTCTAGTGACAGGCCCTGGAAGGCTTTCTTA. Protein product: CASSSSDRPWKAFL.

The chain carries TRBV4-1 and TRBJ2-1; 9 positions match TRBD2. The trim removed 4 bases at V and 8 bases at J, leaving 12 bases unmatched. The CDR3 has 16 residues. Germline V gives CDR1 MGHRA, CDR2 YSYEKL. The CDR3 reads CASSPGRGGLSHEQFF. CDR3 nucleotide sequence: TGCGCCAGCAGCCCAGGGCGGGGGGGCCTATCCCATGAGCAGTTCTTC.

In its sample, this clonotype was seen many times. The chain's CDR3 is CASSHLGAGELFF. The CDR3 nucleotides read TGTGCCAGCAGCCACTTAGGGGCCGGGGAGCTGTTTTTT. V and J are TRBV7-3 and TRBJ2-2; TRBD1 might be the D (5 bases). The CDR3 sequence is 13 residues long. From germline, CDR1 is SGHTA and CDR2 FQGTGA. V was shortened by 5 bases and J by 6 bases, with 10 bases between the two germline ends.

The rearrangement uses TRBV20-1 and TRBJ2-1; 8 bases align to TRBD2. V lost 2 bases to trimming and J lost 3 bases; unmatched junction nucleotides: 3. CDR3 length: 14 amino acids. In germline, CDR1 is DFQATT, CDR2 SNEGSKA (reference sequence). CDR3: CSARKGLGYNEQFF. CDR3 bases: TGCAGTGCTAGAAAGGGACTAGGCTACAATGAGCAGTTCTTC.

The chain employs TRBV5-1 and TRBJ2-1; 12 bases match TRBD2. Looked up from germline, CDR1 is SGHRS and CDR2 is YFSETQ. V lost 3 bases to trimming and J lost 9 bases; unmatched junction nucleotides: 10. CDR3 length: 16 amino acids. The chain's CDR3 is CASSWLAGGPFGEQFF. CDR3 coding DNA: TGCGCCAGCAGCTGGCTAGCGGGGGGGCCTTTCGGTGAGCAGTTCTTC.

The gene calls are TRBV7-6 and TRBJ1-1; no reliable D call. Trimming took off 8 bases at V and 2 bases at J, with 12 bases between the two ends. The CDR3 is 13 amino acids. Looked up from germline, CDR1 is SGHVS and CDR2 is FNYEAQ. The CDR3 bases are TGTGCCAGCGGTCAAGGGATCAACACTGAAGCTTTCTTT. Encoded protein: CASGQGINTEAFF.

This clonotype was seen ten or more times. The CDR3 coding sequence is TGCGCCAGCAGCCAAACACAGGTGGCCAAAAACATTCAGTACTTC. Residues: CASSQTQVAKNIQYF. The rearrangement uses TRBV4-3 and TRBJ2-4; possible D gene TRBD1, 5 bases. Trimming cost V 2 bases and J 1 base, with 9 bases left between them. Germline loops: CDR1 LGHNA, CDR2 YSLEER. This CDR3 contains 15 residues.

The rearrangement uses TRBV27 and TRBJ1-6, with no clear D. Trimming left V 8 bases short and J 0 bases short, with 11 bases between. CDR3 length equals 15 residues. CDR1 MNHEY and CDR2 SMNVEV come from the germline V gene (reference sequence). The CDR3 loop reads CASGPPASYNSPLHF. CDR3 nucleotides: TGTGCCAGCGGACCCCCGGCCTCCTATAATTCACCCCTCCACTTT.

In its sample, this clonotype was seen a few times. The gene calls are TRBV24-1 and TRBJ2-1; 8 bases are shared with TRBD1. Unmatched junction bases numbered 1, after V lost 3 bases and J lost 7 bases. This CDR3 comprises 13 residues. From germline, CDR1 is KGHDR and CDR2 SFDVKD. CDR3 loop: CATSDNRGNEQFF. The DNA of the CDR3 is TGTGCCACCAGTGATAACAGGGGGAATGAGCAGTTCTTC.